A selection of T cell receptor beta chains follows, all from one sample in a study of regulatory T cells in long-lasting Graves disease. TCRdb reprocessed the multiplex PCR reads with MiXCR, giving one entry per CDR3 protein. The sample holds over 400,000 distinct CDR3 sequences, 14% seen once. The sample also formed part of further work on T cells in Graves' hyperthyroidism and ophthalmopathy.

This sample comprised peripheral blood mononuclear cells (PBMCs), obtained at new diagnosis, from a patient treated with antithyroid drugs. The receptors derive from a woman between 50 and 59 years old with Graves disease. The CDR3 runs from the conserved cysteine through the conserved F or W. The order of the fields is D gene, J gene, clone size, V gene, CDR3 DNA, CDR3 protein. D genes are given only for firm matches. The size entry is marked missing in some rows and otherwise reads once, few, many or a size class.

- | TRBJ1-3 | - | TRBV10-3 | TGTGCCATCAGAATGGACCTGGGTGCTAACACCATATATTTT | CAIRMDLGANTIYF
TRBD2 | TRBJ2-2 | many | TRBV30 | TGTGCCTGGAGTCTAGCGGGAGGAAACACCGGGGAGCTGTTTTTT | CAWSLAGGNTGELFF
- | TRBJ2-1 | - | TRBV7-9 | TGTGCCAGCAGCTACGAGACTAGTCCCCTCAATGAGCAGTCCTTC | CASSYETSPLNEQSF
TRBD2 | TRBJ2-5 | few | TRBV9 | TGTGCCAGCAGCGGGGGGCTAGCGGGAGACTCAGCAAAAGAGACCCAGTACTTC | CASSGGLAGDSAKETQYF
- | TRBJ1-4 | many | TRBV7-9 | TGTGCCAGCAGCACCAGTAATGAAAAACTGTTTTTT | CASSTSNEKLFF
- | TRBJ2-3 | - | TRBV19 | TGTGCCAGTAGTATCGGGGTTGGATTTACAGATACGCAGTATTTT | CASSIGVGFTDTQYF
- | TRBJ2-7 | many | TRBV14 | TGTGCCAGCAGCCAAGACACGGAAAAGGCCTACGAGCAGTACTTC | CASSQDTEKAYEQYF
TRBD1 | TRBJ1-2 | many | TRBV29-1 | TGCAGCGTGCCAGGGGGGATAGCCTATGGCTACACCTTC | CSVPGGIAYGYTF
- | TRBJ2-7 | many | TRBV5-1 | TGCGCCAGCAGCTTGGGCCCAGGATACCAGTACGAGCAGTACTTC | CASSLGPGYQYEQYF
- | TRBJ2-4 | many | TRBV11-2 | TGTGCCAGCAGCCGCCGTCGCGACAGTTGGAAAGACATTCAGTACTTC | CASSRRRDSWKDIQYF
- | TRBJ2-2 | - | TRBV11-2 | TGTGCCAGCAGCTTAAATGGTCTTGGTCCAAGGGCCGGGGAGCTGTTTTTT | CASSLNGLGPRAGELFF
TRBD1 | TRBJ2-7 | few | TRBV12-3/TRBV12-4 | TGTGCCAGCAGTCAGGACAGGCCCTACGAGCAGTACTTC | CASSQDRPYEQYF
- | TRBJ2-7 | many | TRBV7-9 | TGTGCCAGCAGCTTTCCAGGGCCCTACGAGCAGTACTTC | CASSFPGPYEQYF
- | TRBJ2-1 | many | TRBV3-1 | TGTGCCAGCAGCCAAGCTACGGGAGTCGGGAATGAGCAGTTCTTC | CASSQATGVGNEQFF
- | TRBJ1-5 | few | TRBV19 | TGTGCCAGTAGTATAGTTAGTAGCAATCAGCCCCAGCATTTT | CASSIVSSNQPQHF
TRBD1 | TRBJ1-4 | - | TRBV6-4 | TGTGCCAGCAGTAAGCCGGGACAGGCGATGGGAGCTAATGAAAAACTGTTTTTT | CASSKPGQAMGANEKLFF
TRBD2 | TRBJ2-1 | - | TRBV5-1 | TGCGCCAGCAGCTTAGGCACTAGCGTCTCCTACAATGGGCAGTTCTTC | CASSLGTSVSYNGQFF
TRBD2 | TRBJ2-5 | few | TRBV6-1 | TGTGCCAGCCGCGCCGGGACTAGCTGGGAGACCCAGTACTTC | CASRAGTSWETQYF
TRBD2 | TRBJ2-3 | few | TRBV19 | TGTGCCAGTAGGGGACTAGGCAATGCAGATACGCAGTATTTT | CASRGLGNADTQYF
- | TRBJ2-1 | - | TRBV14 | TGTGCCAGCAGCCAAGATTGGTTCGGGGGTGAGCAGTTCTTC | CASSQDWFGGEQFF
TRBD1 | TRBJ2-1 | - | TRBV9 | TGTGCCAGCAGCAATAATCCGGGACAGGGAGGGAATGAGCAGTTCTTC | CASSNNPGQGGNEQFF
- | TRBJ2-2 | many | TRBV7-6 | TGTGCCAGCAGCTTTAGTGGTTTCAGTAGCGACTGGAACACCGGGGAGCTGTTTTTT | CASSFSGFSSDWNTGELFF
- | TRBJ2-2 | few | TRBV7-6 | TGTGCCAGCAGCTTTTCTGACTACACCGGGGAGCTGTTTTTT | CASSFSDYTGELFF
- | TRBJ2-5 | few | TRBV29-1 | TGCAGCGTGGGACGGCAACAAGAGACCCAGTACTTC | CSVGRQQETQYF
TRBD2 | TRBJ2-3 | many | TRBV7-2 | TGTGCCAGCAGCCCGAGACTAGCGGGAGCGGCTGATACGCAGTATTTT | CASSPRLAGAADTQYF
TRBD2 | TRBJ2-2 | - | TRBV30 | TGTGCCTGGAGTGGGGGGGGTTCCACCGGGGAGCTGTTTTTT | CAWSGGGSTGELFF
TRBD2 | TRBJ2-1 | - | TRBV6-2/TRBV6-3 | TGTGCCAGCAGTGAGGGGGGACTAGCGGAATACAATGAGCAGTTCTTC | CASSEGGLAEYNEQFF
- | TRBJ2-2 | many | TRBV6-1 | TGTGCCAGCAGTAAATTGAACACCGGGGAGCTGTTTTTT | CASSKLNTGELFF
- | TRBJ2-5 | many | TRBV12-3/TRBV12-4 | TGTGCCAGCAGGCACGGGAGTCAGGAGACCCAGTACTTC | CASRHGSQETQYF
TRBD2 | TRBJ2-1 | many | TRBV20-1 | TGCAGTGCTAGTTGGGAGGGAGACTCCTACAATGAGCAGTTCTTC | CSASWEGDSYNEQFF
TRBD2 | TRBJ2-3 | few | TRBV10-1 | TGCGCCAGCGGTTCAAAATCCGGGACTAGCGGGAGTAAGGCAGATACGCAGTATTTT | CASGSKSGTSGSKADTQYF
- | TRBJ1-2 | - | TRBV3-1 | TGTGCCAGCAGCCAAGCCACCCAGGGGATGAATGGCTACACCTTC | CASSQATQGMNGYTF
- | TRBJ2-2 | few | TRBV13 | TGTGCCAGCAGCTTAGGCCCAGGCACCGGGGAGCTGTTTTTT | CASSLGPGTGELFF
- | TRBJ2-1 | many | TRBV24-1 | TGTGCCACCAGTGATTCGGTCGGATGGGGCAATGAGCAGTTCTTC | CATSDSVGWGNEQFF
- | TRBJ2-5 | - | TRBV29-1 | TGCAGCGTGGTAGCGAGAGGTGGGCTAGAGACCCAGTACTTC | CSVVARGGLETQYF
TRBD2 | TRBJ2-1 | many | TRBV5-1 | TGCGCCAGCAGCTTGGGGGTTAGCGGGAGTCACAATGAGCAGTTCTTC | CASSLGVSGSHNEQFF
TRBD1 | TRBJ1-1 | many | TRBV28 | TGTGCCAGCAGTCTTACCTTACGGGACAGGTACCATGAAGCTTTCTTT | CASSLTLRDRYHEAFF
TRBD1 | TRBJ1-3 | - | TRBV7-2 | TGTGCCAGCAGCTTATTGACAGGGGCCGGAGACACCATATATTTT | CASSLLTGAGDTIYF
TRBD2 | TRBJ2-2 | few | TRBV9 | TGTGCCAGCAAAGCGGGAGGTCCCTCGAGCACCGGGAAGCTGTTTTTT | CASKAGGPSSTGKLFF
- | TRBJ2-5 | - | TRBV4-1 | TGCGCCAGCAGCCAAGCCGGGCGCGGGGAGACCCAGTACTTC | CASSQAGRGETQYF